The next 20 T cell receptor beta chains were all read from a single sample in a study of T cell changes during pregnancy in multiple sclerosis. TCRdb keeps only in-frame clones here, not all; method: immunoSEQ multiplex PCR. The sample contains some 40,000 clones, roughly 94% of which appear only once. Sequences were derived from peripheral blood, sampled in the third trimester of pregnancy. The receptors were sampled from a female donor with multiple sclerosis, enrolled in a pregnancy study.

This clone was detected only once. The chain links TRBV6-1 to TRBJ1-5; weak D call: TRBD1 (5 bases). The germline CDR1 and CDR2 sequences are MNHNS and SASEGT. Trimming pared 2 bases from V and 5 bases from J, leaving 7 bases between. The CDR3 totals 13 residues. The CDR3 region has the DNA TGTGCCAGCAGTGAACTGACAGATCAGCCCCAGCATTTT. It translates to CASSELTDQPQHF.

This chain joins TRBV15 and TRBJ2-3; D perhaps matches TRBD1 (5 bases). Trimming removed 8 bases at V and 1 base at J, with 10 bases between. Germline CDR1 is LNHNV and CDR2 is YYDKDF (reference sequence). The CDR3 contains 13 residues. The CDR3 here is CATAGQRTDTQYF. In DNA, the CDR3 is TGTGCCACCGCCGGACAACGCACAGATACGCAGTATTTT.

The J gene is TRBJ1-6, the V gene TRBV18; D remains unclear. This CDR3 has 14 residues. Trimming pared 1 base from V and 7 bases from J, leaving 8 bases between. Germline CDR1 and CDR2: KGHSH and LQKENI. The CDR3 coding sequence is TGTGCCAGCTCACCACGGGCGGGGAATTCACCCCTCCACTTT. Its protein product is CASSPRAGNSPLHF.

The rearrangement joins TRBV7-6 to TRBJ1-5; D uncertain. Germline loops: CDR1 SGHVS, CDR2 FNYEAQ. The ends were cut back, 2 bases at V and 4 bases at J, with 15 bases in the middle. The CDR3 has 16 amino acids. CDR3 coding DNA: TGTGCCAGCAGCTTACCCGGGATGGGCAGGAATCAGCCCCAGCATTTT. Translating it yields CASSLPGMGRNQPQHF.

The genes are TRBV30 and TRBJ2-3, with 16 bases fitting TRBD2. This CDR3 is 15 amino acids long. Unmatched junction bases numbered 13, after V lost 5 bases and J lost 14 bases. From germline, CDR1 is GTSNPN and CDR2 SVGIG (reference sequence). The DNA of the CDR3 is TGTGCCTGGGCCTACCTGGGACTAGCGGGAGGGGATTTGTATTTT. The encoded protein is CAWAYLGLAGGDLYF.

This chain uses TRBV7-2 with TRBJ2-3, with D possibly TRBD2 on 5 matching bases. The CDR3 has 14 amino acids. Germline V lookup: CDR1 SGHTA, CDR2 FQGNSA. V gave up 3 bases and J gave up 6 bases, with 13 bases separating them. The CDR3 region is CASSFEGGWDTQYF. The CDR3 DNA follows: TGTGCCAGCAGCTTTGAAGGAGGTTGGGATACGCAGTATTTT.

V and J are TRBV12-5 and TRBJ2-3; a possible D gene is TRBD2 (6 bases). This CDR3 has 14 residues. The germline V and J ends were trimmed by 3 bases and 2 bases, with 9 bases remaining between them. Germline CDR1 is LGHNT and CDR2 is FRNRAP. The CDR3 here is CASGLGEDTDTQYF. In DNA, the CDR3 is TGTGCTAGTGGTTTAGGGGAGGACACAGATACGCAGTATTTT.

The rearrangement joins TRBV7-2 to TRBJ2-6; D is unresolved. This CDR3 is 15 amino acids long. From germline, CDR1 is SGHTA and CDR2 FQGNSA. V was shortened by 3 bases and J by 0 bases, with 6 bases between the two germline ends. The CDR3 reads CASSLRPSGANVLTF. The CDR3 coding sequence is TGTGCCAGCAGCTTGAGGCCCTCTGGGGCCAACGTCCTGACTTTC.

This chain uses TRBV19 with TRBJ1-1; D gene unclear. CDR1 and CDR2 (germline): LNHDA, SQIVND (reference sequence). The CDR3 is 11 amino acids. Trimming shortened V by 5 bases and J by 4 bases, and 5 bases separated the two germline ends. The CDR3 DNA is TGTGCCAGTAGTGGGAGCACTGAAGCTTTCTTT. Amino acids: CASSGSTEAFF.

The chain combines TRBV5-1 with TRBJ2-3; 10 bases match TRBD1. The V segment lost 3 bases and the J segment 6 bases; nucleotides outside the gene matches: 10. This CDR3 contains 16 residues. Germline lookup yields CDR1 SGHRS and CDR2 YFSETQ. As DNA, the CDR3 is TGCGCCAGCAGCTCCTTAACGGGACAGGGGTGGGATACGCAGTATTTT. Translating gives CASSSLTGQGWDTQYF.

V gene TRBV27 combines with J gene TRBJ1-1; D uncertain. The CDR3 is 13 residues long. From germline, CDR1 is MNHEY and CDR2 SMNVEV (reference sequence). Trimming took off 8 bases at V and 0 bases at J, with 10 bases between the two ends. In nucleotides, the CDR3 is TGTGCCAGCCATACAGAGATGAACACTGAAGCTTTCTTT. Translating gives CASHTEMNTEAFF.

J is TRBJ2-5 and V is TRBV7-9; 7 positions match TRBD1. The J segment lost 3 bases and the V segment lost 5 bases, leaving 9 bases of the junction unmatched. The CDR3 spans 15 residues. CDR1 is SEHNR and CDR2 is FQNEAQ in the germline V gene (reference sequence). The chain's CDR3 is CASSKLGQLEETQYF. In DNA form, the CDR3 reads TGTGCCAGCAGCAAACTGGGACAGCTTGAAGAGACCCAGTACTTC. The full variable domain, rest sourced from reference TRBV7-9 and TRBJ2-5, is DTGVSQNPRHKITKRGQNVTFRCDPISEHNRLYWYRQTLGQGPEFLTYFQNEAQLEKSRLLSDRFSAERPKGSFSTLEIQRTEQGDSAMYLCASSKLGQLEETQYFGPGTRLLVL.

This chain links TRBV9 with TRBJ2-1; 7 nucleotides match TRBD2. Trimming at V came to 6 bases and at J to 7 bases, leaving 13 bases not matched to a gene. The V gene's germline CDR1 is SGDLS and CDR2 YYNGEE. CDR3 length: 15 amino acids. The CDR3 nucleotides are TGTGCCAGCACCCCCGAGCCGCGGGAGTCTAATGAGCAGTTCTTC. The encoded protein is CASTPEPRESNEQFF.

The chain joins TRBV7-9 to TRBJ1-2; D gene uncertain. V lost 7 bases, J lost 5 bases, and 20 bases lay in between. This CDR3 is built from 15 residues. Looked up from germline, CDR1 is SEHNR and CDR2 is FQNEAQ (reference sequence). This CDR3 reads CASTPERGGLYGYTF. CDR3 DNA: TGTGCCAGCACCCCAGAGCGGGGAGGACTATATGGCTACACCTTC.

The J gene is TRBJ1-2, the V gene TRBV2; D call uncertain. The CDR3 is made up of 15 amino acids. Per germline, CDR1 SNHLY and CDR2 FYNNEI. V was trimmed by 3 bases and J by 0 bases, leaving 11 bases between them. The CDR3 loop reads CASSETQATNYGYTF. The CDR3 nucleotides are TGTGCCAGCAGTGAGACCCAGGCTACTAACTATGGCTACACCTTC.

The V gene is TRBV6-1, the J gene TRBJ2-3, with 11 bases fitting TRBD2. Trimming removed 4 bases from V and 2 bases from J; junction bases left unmatched: 8. CDR1 MNHNS and CDR2 SASEGT come from the germline V gene. The CDR3 is 17 amino acids. Here the CDR3 DNA reads TGTGCCAGCAGTGGGGGACTAGCGGAGATAAACACAGATACGCAGTATTTT. Protein product: CASSGGLAEINTDTQYF.

The chain links TRBV6-1 to TRBJ2-7, with a weak D call TRBD2 (5 bases). Trimming left V 4 bases short and J 0 bases short, with 10 bases between. This CDR3 comprises 14 residues. Germline CDR1 reads MNHNS; CDR2 reads SASEGT. CDR3 residues: CASSGGPGSYEQYF. CDR3 in DNA: TGTGCCAGCAGTGGCGGGCCCGGCTCCTACGAGCAGTACTTC.

V is TRBV5-1 and J is TRBJ1-2; 9 nucleotides agree with TRBD1. The CDR3 is 15 residues long. CDR1 is SGHRS and CDR2 is YFSETQ in the germline V gene. With V trimmed by 0 bases and J by 4 bases, 4 bases remained unmatched. Here the CDR3 reads CASSLASDRGYGYTF. The CDR3 DNA reads TGCGCCAGCAGCTTGGCTTCGGACAGGGGCTATGGCTACACCTTC.

This rearrangement joins TRBV18 to TRBJ2-6; no clear D gene. Germline-derived CDR1 and CDR2 are KGHSH and LQKENI. This CDR3 has 14 residues. V lost 0 bases and J 4 bases, leaving 4 bases between the germline ends. The CDR3 spells CASSPPLGANVLTF. The DNA of the CDR3 is TGTGCCAGCTCACCACCCCTCGGGGCCAACGTCCTGACTTTC. Complete variable domain (other parts from reference TRBV18 and TRBJ2-6): NAGVMQNPRHLVRRRGQEARLRCSPMKGHSHVYWYRQLPEEGLKFMVYLQKENIIDESGMPKERFSAEFPKEGPSILRIQQVVRGDSAAYFCASSPPLGANVLTFGAGSRLTVL.

The V gene is TRBV7-2, the J gene TRBJ2-7; possible D gene TRBD1, 6 bases. Germline loops: CDR1 SGHTA, CDR2 FQGNSA. V lost 4 bases to trimming and J lost 3 bases, with 10 bases between them. The CDR3 is 13 amino acids. CDR3 nucleotides: TGTGCCAGCAGCTACAGGGCTAGCTACGAGCAGTACTTC. Amino acid sequence: CASSYRASYEQYF.